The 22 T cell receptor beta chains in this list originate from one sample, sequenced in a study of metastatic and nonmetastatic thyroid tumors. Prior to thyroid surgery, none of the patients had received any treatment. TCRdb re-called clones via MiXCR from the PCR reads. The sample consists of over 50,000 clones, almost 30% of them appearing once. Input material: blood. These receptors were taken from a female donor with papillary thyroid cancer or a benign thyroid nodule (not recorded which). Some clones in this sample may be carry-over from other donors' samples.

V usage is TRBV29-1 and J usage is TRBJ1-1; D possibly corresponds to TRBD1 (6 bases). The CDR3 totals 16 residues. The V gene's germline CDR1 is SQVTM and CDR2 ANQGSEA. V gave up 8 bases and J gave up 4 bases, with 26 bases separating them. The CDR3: CSIGYQGGVVSTEAFF. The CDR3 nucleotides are TGCAGCATCGGGTACCAAGGGGGGGTAGTCAGCACTGAAGCTTTCTTT.

CDR3 sequence reads: CAWRWGVGSLTGELFF. CDR3 nucleotides: TGTGCCTGGAGGTGGGGGGTCGGGAGTCTCACCGGGGAGCTGTTTTTT. The chain recombines TRBV30 with TRBJ2-2; D perhaps matches TRBD2 (6 bases). The ends were cut back, 3 bases at V and 4 bases at J, with 18 bases in the middle. Germline V gives CDR1 GTSNPN, CDR2 SVGIG (reference sequence). The length of the CDR3 is 16 residues.

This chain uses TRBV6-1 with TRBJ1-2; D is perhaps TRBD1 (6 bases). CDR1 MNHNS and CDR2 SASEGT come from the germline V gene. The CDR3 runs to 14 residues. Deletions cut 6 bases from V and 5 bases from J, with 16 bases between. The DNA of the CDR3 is TGTGCCAGCAGCCTAGAGGGGGGCCCTTATGGCTACACCTTC. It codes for CASSLEGGPYGYTF.

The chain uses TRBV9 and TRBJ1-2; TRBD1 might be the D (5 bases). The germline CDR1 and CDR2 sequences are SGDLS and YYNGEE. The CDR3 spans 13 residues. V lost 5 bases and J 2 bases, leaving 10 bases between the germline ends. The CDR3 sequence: CASRQVENYGYTF. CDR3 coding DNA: TGTGCCAGCAGACAGGTCGAGAACTATGGCTACACCTTC.

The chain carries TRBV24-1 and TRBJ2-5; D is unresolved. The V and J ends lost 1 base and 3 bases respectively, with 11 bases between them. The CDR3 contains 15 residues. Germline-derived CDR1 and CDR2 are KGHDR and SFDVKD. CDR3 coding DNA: TGTGCCACCAGTGATTTTGAAGGGCGCGAAGAGACCCAGTACTTC. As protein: CATSDFEGREETQYF.

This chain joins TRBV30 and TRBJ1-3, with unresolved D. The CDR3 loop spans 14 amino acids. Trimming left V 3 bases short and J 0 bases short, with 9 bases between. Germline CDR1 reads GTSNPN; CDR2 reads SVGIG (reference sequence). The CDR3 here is CAWSRGSSGNTIYF. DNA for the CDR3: TGTGCCTGGAGCCGAGGGAGCTCTGGAAACACCATATATTTT.

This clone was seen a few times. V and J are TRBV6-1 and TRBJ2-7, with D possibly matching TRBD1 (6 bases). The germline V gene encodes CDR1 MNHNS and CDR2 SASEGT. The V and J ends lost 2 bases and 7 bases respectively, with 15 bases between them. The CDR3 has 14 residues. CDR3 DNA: TGTGCCAGCAGTGAACAGGGGCCCATGTCAGAGCAGTACTTC. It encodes CASSEQGPMSEQYF.

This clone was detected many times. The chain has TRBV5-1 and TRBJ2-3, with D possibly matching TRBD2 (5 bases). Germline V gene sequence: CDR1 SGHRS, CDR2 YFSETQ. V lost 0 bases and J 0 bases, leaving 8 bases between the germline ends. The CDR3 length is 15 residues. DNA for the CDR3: TGCGCCAGCAGCTTGGCCGGGGTTAGCACAGATACGCAGTATTTT. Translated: CASSLAGVSTDTQYF.

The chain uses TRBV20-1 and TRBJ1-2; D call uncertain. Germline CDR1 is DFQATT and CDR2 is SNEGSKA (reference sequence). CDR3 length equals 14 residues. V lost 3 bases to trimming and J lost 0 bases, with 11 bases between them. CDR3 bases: TGCAGTGCTAGGAGGCAGGACGCTAACTATGGCTACACCTTC. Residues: CSARRQDANYGYTF.

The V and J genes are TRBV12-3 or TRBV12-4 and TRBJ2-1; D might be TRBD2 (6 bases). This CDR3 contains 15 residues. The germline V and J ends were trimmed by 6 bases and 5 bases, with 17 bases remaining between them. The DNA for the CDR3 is TGTGCCAGCAGCCTATGGGAGGTACGTAACAATGAGCAGTTCTTC. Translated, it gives CASSLWEVRNNEQFF.

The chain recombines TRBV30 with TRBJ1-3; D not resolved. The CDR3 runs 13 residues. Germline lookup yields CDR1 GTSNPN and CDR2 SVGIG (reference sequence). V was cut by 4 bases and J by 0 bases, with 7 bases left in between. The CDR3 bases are TGTGCCTGGACGGCCATCTCTGGAAACACCATATATTTT. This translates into CAWTAISGNTIYF.

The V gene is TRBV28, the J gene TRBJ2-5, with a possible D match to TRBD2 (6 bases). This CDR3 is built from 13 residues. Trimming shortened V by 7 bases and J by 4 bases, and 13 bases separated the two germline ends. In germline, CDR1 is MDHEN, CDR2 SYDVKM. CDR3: CASTLGGGETQYF. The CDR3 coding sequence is TGTGCCAGCACCTTGGGGGGAGGAGAGACCCAGTACTTC.

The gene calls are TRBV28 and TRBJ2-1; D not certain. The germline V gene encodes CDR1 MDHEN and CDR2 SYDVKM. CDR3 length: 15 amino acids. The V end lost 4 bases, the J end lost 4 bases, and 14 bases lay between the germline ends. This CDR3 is CASSSWTRKYNEQFF. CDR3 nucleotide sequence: TGTGCCAGCAGTTCCTGGACCCGGAAATACAATGAGCAGTTCTTC.

The CDR3 DNA is TGCAGTGCTCAGGTTGCAGAGACCCAGTACTTC. This encodes CSAQVAETQYF. The V call is TRBV20-1, the J call TRBJ2-5; D remains unclear. V lost 5 bases to trimming and J lost 4 bases, with 8 bases between them. Per germline, CDR1 DFQATT and CDR2 SNEGSKA (reference sequence). The CDR3 has 11 amino acids.

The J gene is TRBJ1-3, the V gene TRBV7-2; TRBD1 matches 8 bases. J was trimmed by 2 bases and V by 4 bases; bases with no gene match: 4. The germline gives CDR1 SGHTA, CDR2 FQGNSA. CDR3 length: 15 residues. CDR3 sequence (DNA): TGTGCCAGCAGCTACCAGACAGGGGCTGGAAACACCATATATTTT. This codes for CASSYQTGAGNTIYF.

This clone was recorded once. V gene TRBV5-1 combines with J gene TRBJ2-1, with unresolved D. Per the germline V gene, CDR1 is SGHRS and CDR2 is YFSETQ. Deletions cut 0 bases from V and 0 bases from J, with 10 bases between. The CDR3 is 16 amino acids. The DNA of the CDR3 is TGCGCCAGCAGCTTGGAAGCGCGGAGCTCCTACAATGAGCAGTTCTTC. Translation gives CASSLEARSSYNEQFF.

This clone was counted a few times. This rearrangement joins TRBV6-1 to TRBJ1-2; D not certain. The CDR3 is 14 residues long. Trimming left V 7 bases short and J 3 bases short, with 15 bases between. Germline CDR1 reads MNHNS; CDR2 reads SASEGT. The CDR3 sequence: CASTVLLPDYGYTF. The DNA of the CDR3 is TGTGCCAGCACAGTCCTGCTCCCTGACTATGGCTACACCTTC.

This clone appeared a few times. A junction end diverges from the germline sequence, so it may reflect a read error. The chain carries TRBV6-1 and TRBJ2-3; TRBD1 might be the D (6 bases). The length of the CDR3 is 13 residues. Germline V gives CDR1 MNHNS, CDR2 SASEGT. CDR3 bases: TGTGCCAGCAGCGAAGACAGGTCGTATACGCAGTATTTT. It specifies CASSEDRSYTQYF.

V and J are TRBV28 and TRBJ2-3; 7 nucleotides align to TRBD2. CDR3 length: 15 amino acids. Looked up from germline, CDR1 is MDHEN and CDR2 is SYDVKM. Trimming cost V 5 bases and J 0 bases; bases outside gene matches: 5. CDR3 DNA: TGTGCCAGCAGTCGTAGCGGGTCTAGCACAGATACGCAGTATTTT. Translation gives CASSRSGSSTDTQYF. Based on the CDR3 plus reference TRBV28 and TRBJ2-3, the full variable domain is DVKVTQSSRYLVKRTGEKVFLECVQDMDHENMFWYRQDPGLGLRLIYFSYDVKMKEKGDIPEGYSVSREKKERFSLILESASTNQTSMYLCASSRSGSSTDTQYFGPGTRLTVL.

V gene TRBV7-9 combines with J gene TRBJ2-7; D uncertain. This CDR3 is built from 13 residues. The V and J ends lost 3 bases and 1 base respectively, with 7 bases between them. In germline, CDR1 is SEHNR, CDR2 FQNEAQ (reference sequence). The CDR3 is CASSFSGSYEQYF. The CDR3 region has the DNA TGTGCCAGCAGCTTCTCGGGTTCCTACGAGCAGTACTTC.

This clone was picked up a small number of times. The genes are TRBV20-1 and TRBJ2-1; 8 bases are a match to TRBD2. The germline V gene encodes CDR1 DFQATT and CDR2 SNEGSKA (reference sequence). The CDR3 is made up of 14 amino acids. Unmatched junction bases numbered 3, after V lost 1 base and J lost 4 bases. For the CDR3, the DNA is TGCAGTGCTAGAGGGCTAGCGGGTTACAATGAGCAGTTCTTC. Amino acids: CSARGLAGYNEQFF.

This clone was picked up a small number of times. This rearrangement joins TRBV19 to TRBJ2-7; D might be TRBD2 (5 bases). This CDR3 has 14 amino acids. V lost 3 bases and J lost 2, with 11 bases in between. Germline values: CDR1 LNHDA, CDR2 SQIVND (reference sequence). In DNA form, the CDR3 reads TGTGCCAGTAGTATTGGAGACGGGGCCTACGAGCAGTACTTC. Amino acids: CASSIGDGAYEQYF.